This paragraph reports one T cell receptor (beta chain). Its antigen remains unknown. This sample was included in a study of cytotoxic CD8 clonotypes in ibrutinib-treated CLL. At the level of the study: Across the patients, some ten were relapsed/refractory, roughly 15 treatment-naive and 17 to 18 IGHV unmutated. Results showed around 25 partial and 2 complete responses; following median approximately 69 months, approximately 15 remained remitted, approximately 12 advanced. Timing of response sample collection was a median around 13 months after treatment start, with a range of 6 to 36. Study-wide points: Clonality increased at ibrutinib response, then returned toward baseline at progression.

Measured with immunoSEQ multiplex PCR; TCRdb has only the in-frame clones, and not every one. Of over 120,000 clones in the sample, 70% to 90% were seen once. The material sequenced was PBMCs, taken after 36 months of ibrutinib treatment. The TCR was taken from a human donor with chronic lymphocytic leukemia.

Here the CDR3 reads CASGGDRSSGNTIYF. The CDR3 region has the DNA TGTGCCAGCGGCGGGGACAGGTCCTCTGGAAACACCATATATTTT. The chain employs TRBV6-1 and TRBJ1-3, with 8 positions matching TRBD1. The germline V gene has CDR1 MNHNS and CDR2 SASEGT. Losses at the gene ends were 8 bases for V and 0 bases for J; bases not matched to a gene: 6. This CDR3 has 15 residues.